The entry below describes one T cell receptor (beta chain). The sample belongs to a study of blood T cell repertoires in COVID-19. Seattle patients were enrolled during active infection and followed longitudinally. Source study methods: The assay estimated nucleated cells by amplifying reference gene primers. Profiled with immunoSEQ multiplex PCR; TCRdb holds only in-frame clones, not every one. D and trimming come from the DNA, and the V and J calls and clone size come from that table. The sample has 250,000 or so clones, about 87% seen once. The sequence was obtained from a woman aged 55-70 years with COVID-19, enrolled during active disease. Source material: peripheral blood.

CDR3 bases: TGCAGCGTTGGAGGGGAAAAACTGTTTTTT. Amino acid sequence: CSVGGEKLFF. The rearrangement uses TRBV29-1 and TRBJ1-4, with unresolved D. The CDR3 has 10 residues. CDR1 is SQVTM, CDR2 ANQGSEA, per germline. Between the trimmed V and J ends, which lost 4 bases and 8 bases, there was a span of 5 bases.